This T cell receptor (beta chain) derives from a study of T cells in narcolepsy. The study, taken as a whole, reports: Blood of same and different patients, but not healthy controls, reportedly held recurring autoreactive clonotypes. Comparing one patient's CSF and blood CD4+ clonotypes highlighted HCRT- and TRIB2-specific autoreactive clonotypes.

Trimming left V 0 bases short and J 0 bases short, with 13 bases between. This CDR3 has 16 amino acids. CDR1 SGHNT and CDR2 YYREEE come from the germline V gene (reference sequence). This clone was counted a few times. Its cognate antigen is unknown. Sequenced by immunoSEQ multiplex PCR; TCRdb stores in-frame clones only, minus some. The sample contains under 3,500 clones, 60% to 80% of which appear only once. J is TRBJ2-7 and V is TRBV5-4; D may match TRBD1 or TRBD2 (5 bases each). This receptor was taken from a human donor with narcolepsy. Material: CD45RA- memory CD8+ T cells from PBMCs. CDR3 sequence reads: CASSLDGTPSSYEQYF. The CDR3 DNA reads as TGTGCCAGCAGCTTGGACGGGACCCCGAGCTCCTACGAGCAGTACTTC.